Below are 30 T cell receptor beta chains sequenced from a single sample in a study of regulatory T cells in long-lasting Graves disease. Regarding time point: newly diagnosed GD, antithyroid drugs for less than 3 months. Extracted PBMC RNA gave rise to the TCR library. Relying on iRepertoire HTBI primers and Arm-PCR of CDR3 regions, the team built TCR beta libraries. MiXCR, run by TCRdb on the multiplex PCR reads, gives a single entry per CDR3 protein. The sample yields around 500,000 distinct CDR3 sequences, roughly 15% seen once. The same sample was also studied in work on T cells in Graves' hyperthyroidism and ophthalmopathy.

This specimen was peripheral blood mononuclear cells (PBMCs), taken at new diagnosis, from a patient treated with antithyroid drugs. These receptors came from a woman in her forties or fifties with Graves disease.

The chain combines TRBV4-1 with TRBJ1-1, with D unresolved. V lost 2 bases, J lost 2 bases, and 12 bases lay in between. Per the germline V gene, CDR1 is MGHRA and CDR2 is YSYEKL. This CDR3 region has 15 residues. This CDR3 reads CASSQRVTFNTEAFF. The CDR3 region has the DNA TGCGCCAGCAGCCAACGAGTGACGTTTAACACTGAAGCTTTCTTT.

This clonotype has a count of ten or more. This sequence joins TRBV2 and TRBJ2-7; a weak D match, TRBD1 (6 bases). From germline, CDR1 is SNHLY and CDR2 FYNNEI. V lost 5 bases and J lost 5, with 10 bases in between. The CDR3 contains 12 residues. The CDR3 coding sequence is TGTGCCAGCAGTCAGACAGGCCACGAGCAGTACTTC. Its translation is CASSQTGHEQYF.

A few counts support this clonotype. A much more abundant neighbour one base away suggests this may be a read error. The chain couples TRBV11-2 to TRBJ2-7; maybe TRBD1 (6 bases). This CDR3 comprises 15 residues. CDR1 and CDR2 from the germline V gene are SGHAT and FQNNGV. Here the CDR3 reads CAGSLSGSGAYEQYF. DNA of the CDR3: TGTGCCGGCAGCTTATCGGGGTCAGGGGCCTACGAGCAGTACTTC.

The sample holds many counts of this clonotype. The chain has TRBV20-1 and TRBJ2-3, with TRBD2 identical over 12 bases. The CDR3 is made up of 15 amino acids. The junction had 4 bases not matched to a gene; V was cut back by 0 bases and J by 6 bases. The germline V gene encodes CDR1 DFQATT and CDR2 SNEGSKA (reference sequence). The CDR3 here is CSARDLAGGSDTQYF. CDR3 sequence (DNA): TGCAGTGCTAGAGATCTAGCGGGGGGGTCGGATACGCAGTATTTT.

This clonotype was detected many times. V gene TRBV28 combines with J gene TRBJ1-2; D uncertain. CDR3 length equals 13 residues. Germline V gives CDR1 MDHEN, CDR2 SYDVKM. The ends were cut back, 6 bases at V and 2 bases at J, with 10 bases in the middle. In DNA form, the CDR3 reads TGTGCCAGCAGCTCCGGACGGAACTATGGCTACACCTTC. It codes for CASSSGRNYGYTF.

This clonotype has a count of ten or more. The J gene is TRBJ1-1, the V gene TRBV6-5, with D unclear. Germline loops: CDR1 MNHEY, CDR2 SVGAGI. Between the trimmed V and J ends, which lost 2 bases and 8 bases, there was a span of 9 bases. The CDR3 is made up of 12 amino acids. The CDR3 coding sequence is TGTGCCAGCAGTTACGGGGAGGGCGAAGCTTTCTTT. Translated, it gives CASSYGEGEAFF.

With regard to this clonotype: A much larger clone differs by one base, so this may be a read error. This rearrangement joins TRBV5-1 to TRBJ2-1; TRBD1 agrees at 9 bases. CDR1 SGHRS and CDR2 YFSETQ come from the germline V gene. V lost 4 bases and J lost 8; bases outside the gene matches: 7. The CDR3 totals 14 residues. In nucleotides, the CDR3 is TGCGCCAGCAGCGCGGGACAGGGTTCGGATGAGCAGTTCTTC. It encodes CASSAGQGSDEQFF.

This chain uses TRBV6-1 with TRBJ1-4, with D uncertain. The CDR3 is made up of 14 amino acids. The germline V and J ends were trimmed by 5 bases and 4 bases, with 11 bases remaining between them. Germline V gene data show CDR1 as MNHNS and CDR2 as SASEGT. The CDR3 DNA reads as TGTGCCAGCAGTAAGGAGTATGTTAATGAAAAACTGTTTTTT. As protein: CASSKEYVNEKLFF.

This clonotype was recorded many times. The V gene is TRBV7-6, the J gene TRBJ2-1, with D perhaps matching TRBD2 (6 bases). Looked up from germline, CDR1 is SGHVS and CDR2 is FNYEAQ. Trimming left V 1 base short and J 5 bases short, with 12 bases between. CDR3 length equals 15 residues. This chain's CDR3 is CASSLEDYRNNEQFF. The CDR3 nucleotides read TGTGCCAGCAGCTTAGAGGACTACCGTAACAATGAGCAGTTCTTC.

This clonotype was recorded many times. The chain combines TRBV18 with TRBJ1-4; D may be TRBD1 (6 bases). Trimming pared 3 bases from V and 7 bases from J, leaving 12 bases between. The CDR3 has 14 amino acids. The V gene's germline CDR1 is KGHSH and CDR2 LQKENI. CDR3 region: CASSPLLQGEKLFF. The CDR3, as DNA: TGTGCCAGCTCACCGTTACTACAGGGTGAAAAACTGTTTTTT.

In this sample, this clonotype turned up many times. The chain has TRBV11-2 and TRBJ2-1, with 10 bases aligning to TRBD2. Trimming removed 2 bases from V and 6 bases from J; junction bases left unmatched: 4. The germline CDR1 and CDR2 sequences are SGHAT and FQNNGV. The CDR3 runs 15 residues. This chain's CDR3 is CASSLRSGGRNEQFF. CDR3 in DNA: TGTGCCAGCAGCTTACGTAGCGGGGGGCGCAATGAGCAGTTCTTC.

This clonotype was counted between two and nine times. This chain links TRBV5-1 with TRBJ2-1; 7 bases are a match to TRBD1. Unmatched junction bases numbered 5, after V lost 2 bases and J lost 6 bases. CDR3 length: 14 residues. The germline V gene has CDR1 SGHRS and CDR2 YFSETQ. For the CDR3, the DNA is TGCGCCAGCAGCTTAGGGACAGAGGGCAATGAGCAGTTCTTC. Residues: CASSLGTEGNEQFF. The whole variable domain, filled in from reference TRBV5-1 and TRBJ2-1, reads KAGVTQTPRYLIKTRGQQVTLSCSPISGHRSVSWYQQTPGQGLQFLFEYFSETQRNKGNFPGRFSGRQFSNSRSEMNVSTLELGDSALYLCASSLGTEGNEQFFGPGTRLTVL.

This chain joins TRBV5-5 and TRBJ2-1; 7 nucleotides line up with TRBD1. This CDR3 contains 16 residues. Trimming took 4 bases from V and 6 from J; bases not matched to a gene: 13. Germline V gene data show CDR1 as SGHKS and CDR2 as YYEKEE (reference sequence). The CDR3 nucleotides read TGTGCCAGCAGCAAGACAGGGATTCGTCAGGGCAATGAGCAGTTCTTC. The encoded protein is CASSKTGIRQGNEQFF.

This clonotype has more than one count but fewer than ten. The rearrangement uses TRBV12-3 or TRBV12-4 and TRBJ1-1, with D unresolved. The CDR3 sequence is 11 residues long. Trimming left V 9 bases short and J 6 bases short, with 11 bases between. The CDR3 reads CASKRVAEAFF. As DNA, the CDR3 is TGTGCCAGTAAGAGGGTTGCTGAAGCTTTCTTT.

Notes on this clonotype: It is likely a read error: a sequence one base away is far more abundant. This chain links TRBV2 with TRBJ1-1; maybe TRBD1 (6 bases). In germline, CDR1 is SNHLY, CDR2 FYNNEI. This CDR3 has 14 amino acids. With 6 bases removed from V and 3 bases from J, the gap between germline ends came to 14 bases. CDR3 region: CASSPGHSDTEAFF. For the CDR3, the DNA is TGTGCCAGCAGCCCGGGACATTCGGACACTGAAGCTTTCTTT. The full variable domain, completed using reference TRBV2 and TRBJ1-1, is EPEVTQTPSHQVTQMGQEVILRCVPISNHLYFYWYRQILGQKVEFLVSFYNNEISEKSEIFDDQFSVERPDGSNFTLKIRSTKLEDSAMYFCASSPGHSDTEAFFGQGTRLTVV.

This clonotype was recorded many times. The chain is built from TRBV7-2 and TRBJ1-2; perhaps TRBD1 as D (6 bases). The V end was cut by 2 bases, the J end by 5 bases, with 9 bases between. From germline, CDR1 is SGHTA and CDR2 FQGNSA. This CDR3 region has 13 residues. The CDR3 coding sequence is TGTGCCAGCAGCTTACCGGGGGCTTATGGCTACACCTTC. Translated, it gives CASSLPGAYGYTF.

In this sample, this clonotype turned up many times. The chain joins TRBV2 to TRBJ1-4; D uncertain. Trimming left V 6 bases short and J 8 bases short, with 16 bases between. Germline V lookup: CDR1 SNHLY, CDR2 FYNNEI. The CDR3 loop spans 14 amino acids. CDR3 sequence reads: CASSDQGIREKLFF. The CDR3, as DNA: TGTGCCAGCAGCGACCAAGGGATAAGGGAAAAACTGTTTTTT.

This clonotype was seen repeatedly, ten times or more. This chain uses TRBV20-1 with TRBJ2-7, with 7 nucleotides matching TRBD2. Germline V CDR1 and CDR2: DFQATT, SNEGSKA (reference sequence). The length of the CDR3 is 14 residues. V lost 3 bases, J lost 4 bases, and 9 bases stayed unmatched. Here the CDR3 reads CSASSWEGIYEQYF. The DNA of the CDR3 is TGCAGTGCTAGTTCGTGGGAGGGCATATACGAGCAGTACTTC.

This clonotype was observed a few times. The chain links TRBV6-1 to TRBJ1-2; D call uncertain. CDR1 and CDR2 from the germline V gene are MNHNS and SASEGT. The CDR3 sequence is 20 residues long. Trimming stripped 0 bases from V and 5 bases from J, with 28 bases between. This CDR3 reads CASSEALIMAGDYAFYGYTF. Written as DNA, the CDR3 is TGTGCCAGCAGTGAAGCCCTTATCATGGCCGGCGACTACGCTTTTTATGGCTACACCTTC.

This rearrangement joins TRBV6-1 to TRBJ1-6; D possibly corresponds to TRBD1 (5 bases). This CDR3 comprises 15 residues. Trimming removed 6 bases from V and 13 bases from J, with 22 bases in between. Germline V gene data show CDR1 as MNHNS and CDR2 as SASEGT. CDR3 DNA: TGTGCCAGCAGATCACCCGGGACGTGGAATCAGCCCCTCCACTTT. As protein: CASRSPGTWNQPLHF.

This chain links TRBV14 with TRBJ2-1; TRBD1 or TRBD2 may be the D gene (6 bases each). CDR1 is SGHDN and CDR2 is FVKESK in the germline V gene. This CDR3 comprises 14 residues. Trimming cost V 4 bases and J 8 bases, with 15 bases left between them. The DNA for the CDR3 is TGTGCCAGCAGCCCCGGGGGCGGGGTCGATGAGCAGTTCTTC. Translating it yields CASSPGGGVDEQFF.

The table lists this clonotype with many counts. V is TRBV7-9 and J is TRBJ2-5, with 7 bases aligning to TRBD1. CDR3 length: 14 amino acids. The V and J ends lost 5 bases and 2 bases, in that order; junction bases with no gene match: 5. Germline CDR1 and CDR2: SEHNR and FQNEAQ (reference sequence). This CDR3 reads CASSRDSSQETQYF. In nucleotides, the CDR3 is TGTGCCAGCAGCCGGGACAGCTCTCAAGAGACCCAGTACTTC.

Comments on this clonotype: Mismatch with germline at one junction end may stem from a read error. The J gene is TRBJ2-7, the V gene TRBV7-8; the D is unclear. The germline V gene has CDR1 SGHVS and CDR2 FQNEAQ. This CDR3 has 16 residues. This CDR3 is CASSLGSPPSIYVQYF. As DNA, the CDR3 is TGTGCCAGCAGCTTAGGTTCCCCCCCGAGCATCTACGTGCAGTACTTC.

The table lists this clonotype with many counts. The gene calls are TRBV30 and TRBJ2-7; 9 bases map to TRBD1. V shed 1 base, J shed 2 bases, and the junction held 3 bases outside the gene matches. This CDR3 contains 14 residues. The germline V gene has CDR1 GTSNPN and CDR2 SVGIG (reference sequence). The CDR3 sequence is CAWSGGQGPYEQYF. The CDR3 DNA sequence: TGTGCCTGGAGTGGGGGACAGGGACCCTACGAGCAGTACTTC.

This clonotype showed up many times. The DNA for the CDR3 is TGTGCCAGCAGTGTGGACAGGTCCAATTCACCCCTCCACTTT. Its translation: CASSVDRSNSPLHF. The rearrangement joins TRBV2 to TRBJ1-6; 7 nucleotides agree with TRBD1. The CDR3 runs 14 residues. With 4 bases clipped from V and 7 bases from J, the junction kept 4 bases outside the gene matches. Germline CDR1 SNHLY, CDR2 FYNNEI.

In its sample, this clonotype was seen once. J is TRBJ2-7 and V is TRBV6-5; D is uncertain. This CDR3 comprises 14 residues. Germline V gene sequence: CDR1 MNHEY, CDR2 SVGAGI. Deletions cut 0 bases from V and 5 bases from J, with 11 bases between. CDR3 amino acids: CASSYSKSSHEQYF. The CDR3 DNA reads TGTGCCAGCAGTTACTCGAAGTCATCTCACGAGCAGTACTTC.

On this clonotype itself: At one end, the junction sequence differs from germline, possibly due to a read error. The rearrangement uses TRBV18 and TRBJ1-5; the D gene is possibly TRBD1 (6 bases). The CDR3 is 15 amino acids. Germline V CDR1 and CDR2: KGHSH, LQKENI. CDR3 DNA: TGTACCAGCTCTCCTAGCCAGGGGAGTGGACAGCCCCAGCATTTT. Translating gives CTSSPSQGSGQPQHF.

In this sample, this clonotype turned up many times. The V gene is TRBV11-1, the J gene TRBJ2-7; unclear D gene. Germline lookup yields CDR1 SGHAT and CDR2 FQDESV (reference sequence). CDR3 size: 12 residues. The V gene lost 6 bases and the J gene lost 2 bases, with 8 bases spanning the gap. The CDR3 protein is CASSETTYEQYF. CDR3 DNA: TGTGCCAGCAGTGAAACGACCTACGAGCAGTACTTC.

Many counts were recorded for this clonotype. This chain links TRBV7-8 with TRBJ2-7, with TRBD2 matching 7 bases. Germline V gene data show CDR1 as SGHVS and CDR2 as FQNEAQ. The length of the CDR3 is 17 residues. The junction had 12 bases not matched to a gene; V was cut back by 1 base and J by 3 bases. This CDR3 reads CASSLGRLAGDSYEQYF. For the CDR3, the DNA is TGTGCCAGCAGCTTAGGGAGGTTAGCGGGCGACAGCTACGAGCAGTACTTC.

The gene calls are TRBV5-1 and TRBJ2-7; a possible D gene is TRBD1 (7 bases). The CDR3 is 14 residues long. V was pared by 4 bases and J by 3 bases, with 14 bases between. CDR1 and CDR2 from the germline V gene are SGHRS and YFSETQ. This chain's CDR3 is CASSNSRGDYEQYF. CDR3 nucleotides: TGCGCCAGCAGCAATTCCAGGGGGGACTACGAGCAGTACTTC.